These T cell receptor beta chains were read from a single sample in a study of follicular helper T cells after annual influenza vaccination. Clones were sequenced by immunoSEQ multiplex PCR, and TCRdb holds only the in-frame ones, with some missing. The table has about 10,000 clones, approximately 80% seen once. The specimen comprised CXCR5- memory CD4+ T cells sorted from blood, sampled 7 days after influenza vaccination. The receptors shown here come from an adult who received the influenza vaccine. Both conserved end residues are part of each CDR3. Each record gives: V gene, J gene, D gene, clone size, CDR3 protein, CDR3 DNA. The D gene is left open where the match is weak. Clone size, where shown, is once, few, many, or a class for clones that have expanded.

V gene: TRBV19; J gene: TRBJ2-7; D gene: -; clone size: -; CDR3 protein: CASRAGDHEQYF; CDR3 DNA: TGTGCCAGTAGGGCAGGGGACCACGAGCAGTACTTC
V gene: TRBV15; J gene: TRBJ2-2; D gene: -; clone size: -; CDR3 protein: CATGTANTGELFF; CDR3 DNA: TGTGCCACCGGGACGGCGAACACCGGGGAGCTGTTTTTT
V gene: TRBV6-5; J gene: TRBJ1-5; D gene: TRBD1; clone size: -; CDR3 protein: CASSSRQGATQPQHF; CDR3 DNA: TGTGCCAGCAGTTCCCGACAGGGGGCGACCCAGCCCCAGCATTTT
V gene: TRBV6-5; J gene: TRBJ2-7; D gene: TRBD1; clone size: once; CDR3 protein: CASSYSSVQGAYEQYF; CDR3 DNA: TGTGCCAGCAGTTACTCGTCGGTACAGGGGGCTTACGAGCAGTACTTC
V gene: TRBV4-3; J gene: TRBJ1-3; D gene: -; clone size: -; CDR3 protein: CASSQNPTGLRRGNTIYF; CDR3 DNA: TGCGCCAGCAGCCAAAACCCCACAGGTCTAAGGCGAGGAAACACCATATATTTT
V gene: TRBV11-1; J gene: TRBJ1-2; D gene: TRBD1; clone size: -; CDR3 protein: CASSYDRGEGYTF; CDR3 DNA: TGTGCCAGCAGCTACGACAGGGGCGAGGGCTACACCTTC
V gene: TRBV27; J gene: TRBJ2-1; D gene: -; clone size: -; CDR3 protein: CATNRRQGNEQFF; CDR3 DNA: TGTGCCACCAACCGACGTCAAGGGAATGAGCAGTTCTTC
V gene: TRBV7-2; J gene: TRBJ2-5; D gene: -; clone size: -; CDR3 protein: CASSSPRWPGETQYF; CDR3 DNA: TGTGCCAGCAGCTCCCCCCGATGGCCCGGGGAGACCCAGTACTTC
V gene: TRBV6-6; J gene: TRBJ1-6; D gene: -; clone size: -; CDR3 protein: CASSYDSNNSPLHF; CDR3 DNA: TGTGCCAGCAGTTACGACAGTAATAATTCACCCCTCCACTTT
V gene: TRBV5-1; J gene: TRBJ2-5; D gene: -; clone size: -; CDR3 protein: CASSTRNFQETQYF; CDR3 DNA: TGCGCCAGCAGCACGCGGAACTTTCAAGAGACCCAGTACTTC
V gene: TRBV4-3; J gene: TRBJ1-2; D gene: -; clone size: once; CDR3 protein: CASSQADRNYGYTF; CDR3 DNA: TGCGCCAGCAGCCAAGCGGACAGAAACTATGGCTACACCTTC
V gene: TRBV7-2; J gene: TRBJ2-3; D gene: TRBD2; clone size: -; CDR3 protein: CASSTGTSFSSTDTQYF; CDR3 DNA: TGTGCCAGCAGCACCGGGACTAGCTTTTCTAGCACAGATACGCAGTATTTT
V gene: TRBV6-5; J gene: TRBJ1-4; D gene: -; clone size: -; CDR3 protein: CASSYSIGYNEKLFF; CDR3 DNA: TGTGCCAGCAGTTACTCGATTGGCTATAATGAAAAACTGTTTTTT
V gene: TRBV10-2; J gene: TRBJ2-7; D gene: -; clone size: -; CDR3 protein: CASGLSGGSYEQYF; CDR3 DNA: TGCGCCAGCGGCTTATCCGGGGGATCCTACGAGCAGTACTTC
V gene: TRBV7-9; J gene: TRBJ2-2; D gene: TRBD1; clone size: -; CDR3 protein: CASSPNILRTGTTGELFF; CDR3 DNA: TGTGCCAGCAGCCCCAACATCCTCCGGACAGGGACCACCGGGGAGCTGTTTTTT
V gene: TRBV7-9; J gene: TRBJ1-6; D gene: -; clone size: -; CDR3 protein: CASSLAQTPLHF; CDR3 DNA: TGTGCCAGCAGCTTAGCACAGACACCCCTCCACTTT
V gene: TRBV6-1; J gene: TRBJ2-1; D gene: TRBD2; clone size: -; CDR3 protein: CASSLSSGGYNEQFF; CDR3 DNA: TGTGCCAGCAGTCTTTCTAGCGGGGGGTACAATGAGCAGTTCTTC
V gene: TRBV19; J gene: TRBJ1-3; D gene: -; clone size: -; CDR3 protein: CASRAGGSGNTIYF; CDR3 DNA: TGTGCCAGTAGGGCCGGGGGCTCTGGAAACACCATATATTTT
V gene: TRBV4-3; J gene: TRBJ2-6; D gene: -; clone size: -; CDR3 protein: CASSQDQRANVLTF; CDR3 DNA: TGCGCCAGCAGCCAAGATCAACGGGCCAACGTCCTGACTTTC
V gene: TRBV5-1; J gene: TRBJ2-5; D gene: -; clone size: -; CDR3 protein: CASGYTGQETQYF; CDR3 DNA: TGCGCCAGCGGATATACAGGGCAAGAGACCCAGTACTTC
V gene: TRBV19; J gene: TRBJ2-3; D gene: TRBD1; clone size: -; CDR3 protein: CASSVDRADTQYF; CDR3 DNA: TGTGCCAGTAGTGTTGACAGGGCGGATACGCAGTATTTT
V gene: TRBV6-6; J gene: TRBJ1-5; D gene: -; clone size: -; CDR3 protein: CASTKIGGRGNQPQHF; CDR3 DNA: TGTGCCAGCACCAAGATCGGGGGACGTGGCAATCAGCCCCAGCATTTT
V gene: TRBV9; J gene: TRBJ2-1; D gene: -; clone size: -; CDR3 protein: CASSPIIGSSYNEQFF; CDR3 DNA: TGTGCCAGCAGCCCTATTATTGGGAGTTCCTACAATGAGCAGTTCTTC
V gene: TRBV5-1; J gene: TRBJ2-1; D gene: TRBD2; clone size: -; CDR3 protein: CASGRGGQWENEQFF; CDR3 DNA: TGCGCCAGCGGGCGGGGGGGACAGTGGGAAAATGAGCAGTTCTTC
V gene: TRBV18; J gene: TRBJ1-1; D gene: TRBD1; clone size: few; CDR3 protein: CASSRTGQTEAFF; CDR3 DNA: TGTGCCAGCTCACGGACAGGTCAAACTGAAGCTTTCTTT
V gene: TRBV4-3; J gene: TRBJ2-7; D gene: -; clone size: once; CDR3 protein: CASSRMTGSYEQYF; CDR3 DNA: TGCGCCAGCAGCCGAATGACAGGTTCCTACGAGCAGTACTTC
V gene: TRBV5-1; J gene: TRBJ2-7; D gene: -; clone size: -; CDR3 protein: CASSLVVGASYEQYF; CDR3 DNA: TGCGCCAGCAGCTTGGTAGTTGGGGCCTCCTACGAGCAGTACTTC
V gene: TRBV7-2; J gene: TRBJ1-5; D gene: TRBD1; clone size: -; CDR3 protein: CASSSAGGRSNQPQHF; CDR3 DNA: TGTGCCAGCAGCTCAGCAGGGGGCCGTAGCAATCAGCCCCAGCATTTT
V gene: TRBV4-2; J gene: TRBJ2-3; D gene: -; clone size: -; CDR3 protein: CASSQELGTDTQYF; CDR3 DNA: TGTGCCAGCAGCCAAGAACTAGGGACAGATACGCAGTATTTT
V gene: TRBV29-1; J gene: TRBJ2-3; D gene: -; clone size: -; CDR3 protein: CSVAGARATQYF; CDR3 DNA: TGCAGCGTTGCGGGGGCGCGCGCTACGCAGTATTTT
V gene: TRBV18; J gene: TRBJ2-7; D gene: TRBD1; clone size: -; CDR3 protein: CASSQTGGYEQYF; CDR3 DNA: TGTGCCAGCTCACAAACAGGGGGCTACGAGCAGTACTTC
V gene: TRBV5-4; J gene: TRBJ1-1; D gene: -; clone size: -; CDR3 protein: CASRVDGNTEAFF; CDR3 DNA: TGTGCCAGCAGGGTGGACGGAAACACTGAAGCTTTCTTT